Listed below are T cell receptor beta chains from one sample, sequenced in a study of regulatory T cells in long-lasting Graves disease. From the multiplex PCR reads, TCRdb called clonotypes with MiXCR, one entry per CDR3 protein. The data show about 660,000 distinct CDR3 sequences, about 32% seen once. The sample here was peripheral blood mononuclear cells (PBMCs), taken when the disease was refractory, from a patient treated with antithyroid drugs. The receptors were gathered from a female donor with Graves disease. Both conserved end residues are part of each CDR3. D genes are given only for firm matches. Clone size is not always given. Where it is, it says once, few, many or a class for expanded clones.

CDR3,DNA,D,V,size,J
CSARRGRTSSRQETQYF,TGCAGTGCTAGAAGGGGTCGGACTAGCTCGAGGCAAGAGACCCAGTACTTC,TRBD2,TRBV20-1,-,TRBJ2-5
CASSSSLRAEQYF,TGTGCCAGCAGCTCCTCCCTTAGGGCCGAGCAGTACTTC,-,TRBV7-9,-,TRBJ2-7
CASSELAGELFF,TGCGCCAGCAGTGAGTTGGCCGGGGAGCTGTTTTTT,-,TRBV10-1,-,TRBJ2-2
CASSEGWGRAFF,TGTGCCAGCAGTGAAGGCTGGGGGAGGGCTTTCTTT,-,TRBV6-1,-,TRBJ1-1
CASSFGREGGYMNTEAFF,TGCGCCAGCAGCTTTGGTCGGGAGGGCGGCTACATGAACACTGAAGCTTTCTTT,-,TRBV5-1,-,TRBJ1-1
CSVELPGPPRARIF,TGCAGCGTTGAGTTGCCAGGGCCACCGAGGGCGAGGATTTTT,-,TRBV29-1,few,TRBJ1-5
CASSQDQGVTF,TGTGCCAGCAGCCAAGATCAAGGTGTCACCTTC,-,TRBV4-2,-,TRBJ1-2
CSARVLGTGETQYF,TGCAGTGCTAGAGTCCTCGGGACTGGGGAGACCCAGTACTTC,-,TRBV20-1,few,TRBJ2-5
CASSRHLLAGAYNEQFF,TGTGCCAGCAGCCGCCATTTACTAGCGGGAGCCTACAATGAGCAGTTCTTC,TRBD2,TRBV7-2,-,TRBJ2-1
CATSTDRGTDTQYF,TGTGCCACCAGCACGGACAGGGGAACAGATACGCAGTATTTT,TRBD1,TRBV24-1,-,TRBJ2-3
CASSLGTAGNEKLFF,TGTGCCAGCAGCTTGGGAACAGCTGGTAATGAAAAACTGTTTTTT,-,TRBV5-5,few,TRBJ1-4
CASSYWGTGASEAFF,TGTGCCAGCAGTTACTGGGGGACAGGGGCGTCTGAAGCTTTCTTT,TRBD1,TRBV6-9,-,TRBJ1-1
CASSQDSGAANTEAFF,TGCGCCAGCAGCCAAGATTCCGGGGCTGCAAACACTGAAGCTTTCTTT,-,TRBV4-1,-,TRBJ1-1
CASSLAIVTSTTDTQYF,TGTGCCAGCAGCTTGGCCATCGTGACTAGCACCACAGATACGCAGTATTTT,TRBD2,TRBV5-4,-,TRBJ2-3
CASSPPFTDRGSEQYF,TGTGCCAGCTCACCACCGTTCACGGACAGGGGGAGCGAGCAGTACTTC,TRBD1,TRBV18,few,TRBJ2-7
CASSVSVLQETQYF,TGTGCCAGCAGCGTTAGCGTACTACAAGAGACCCAGTACTTC,-,TRBV9,few,TRBJ2-5
CASSYSQGHREVRAQHF,TGTGCCAGCAGTTACTCCCAGGGGCACAGGGAGGTCAGGGCCCAGCATTTT,-,TRBV6-5,-,TRBJ1-5
CASSLLGQGGMNTEAFF,TGTGCCAGCAGCCTCCTGGGACAGGGGGGGATGAACACTGAAGCTTTCTTT,TRBD1,TRBV12-3/TRBV12-4,many,TRBJ1-1
CASSLAGQGETQYF,TGCGCCAGCAGCTTGGCGGGACAGGGCGAGACCCAGTACTTC,TRBD1,TRBV5-1,-,TRBJ2-5
CASSRGQGLNEKLFF,TGCGCCAGCAGCCGCGGACAGGGGCTAAATGAAAAACTGTTTTTT,TRBD1,TRBV4-1,-,TRBJ1-4
CASSLKTVSAEAFF,TGCGCCAGCAGCTTGAAGACAGTGTCGGCTGAAGCTTTCTTT,-,TRBV5-1,few,TRBJ1-1
CASSPEHASFYEQYF,TGTGCCAGCAGCCCGGAACACGCCTCATTCTACGAGCAGTACTTC,-,TRBV5-5,few,TRBJ2-7
CASSQGQFTEAFF,TGTGCCAGCAGCCAAGGACAGTTCACTGAAGCTTTCTTT,-,TRBV14,few,TRBJ1-1
CASSRTFRGTNYGYTF,TGTGCCAGCAGCCGGACGTTCAGGGGCACTAACTATGGCTACACCTTC,-,TRBV6-1,-,TRBJ1-2
CASSPRTGHNQPQHF,TGTGCCAGCAGTCCCCGGACAGGGCACAATCAGCCCCAGCATTTT,TRBD1,TRBV27,few,TRBJ1-5
CASSTRTSGNTGELFF,TGTGCCAGCAGCACCAGGACTAGCGGAAACACCGGGGAGCTGTTTTTT,TRBD2,TRBV11-2,many,TRBJ2-2
CASSEKFGSGANVLTF,TGTGCCAGCAGTGAAAAGTTTGGCTCTGGGGCCAACGTCCTGACTTTC,-,TRBV25-1,-,TRBJ2-6
CTSSPTGARSPLHF,TGTACCAGCAGTCCTACAGGGGCGCGGTCACCCCTCCACTTT,TRBD1,TRBV12-3/TRBV12-4,few,TRBJ1-6
CASSLDGDRVETQYF,TGCGCCAGCAGCTTGGACGGGGACAGGGTAGAGACCCAGTACTTC,TRBD1,TRBV5-1,-,TRBJ2-5
CASSVRVDEQFF,TGCGCCAGCAGTGTAAGAGTAGATGAGCAGTTCTTC,-,TRBV10-1,-,TRBJ2-1
CASSYFGQGAYGYTF,TGTGCCAGCAGTTACTTCGGACAGGGGGCCTATGGCTACACCTTC,TRBD1,TRBV6-5,-,TRBJ1-2